This T cell receptor beta chain was documented in a study of beta chain features in type 1 diabetes (dated 2018 in TCRdb). Regarding the study in general: Mean age, gender distribution, total cell number and subset yield were not different between patients and healthy donors. A total of some 100,000,000 sorted cells were examined across all samples, and a strong correlation was observed between cell number per subset and RNA yield. In the study, TCRB repertoires of sorted circulating CD4+ T cell subsets from recently diagnosed type 1 diabetes patients were compared with those of matched healthy donors. Naive and central memory subsets were obtained from all 30 or so donors, but regulatory and stem cell-like memory subsets were isolated from only 8 patients and roughly eight healthy donors.

A single peripheral blood draw of approximately 0.11 L on average was collected from each donor into heparinised tubes. A BD FACSAria II and a panel including CD45RO, CCR7, CD25, CD127, CD95 and CD27 were used to sort naive, central memory, regulatory and stem cell-like memory CD4+ T cells. Every sorted population had a purity above 95%. PBMCs were isolated immediately by Lymphoprep density gradient centrifugation and stained directly without culture. So that batch effects would be minimized, each experiment stained and sorted samples in pairs, pairing one healthy donor with one patient. From the cysteine through the phenylalanine, the CDR3 covers 13 amino acids. Solely the CDR3 DNA is kept, with 39 bases framed from the first base. Cut back by 8 bases and 8 bases, the V and J ends lie 18 bases apart. According to the germline V gene, CDR1 reads SGHNT and CDR2 reads YENEEA. The entire isolated RNA was reverse transcribed using the High Capacity cDNA Reverse Transcription Kit, and thus expressed TCRB transcripts were sequenced. Deep immunoSEQ sequencing was applied to naive, central memory and regulatory T cell samples, giving an average of around 3.8 million total reads per sample. Sorted cells were lysed in RLT buffer and RNA was extracted with DNase-treated RNeasy Micro or Mini kits, depending on cell number. Each cell subset was processed separately to prevent cross-contamination, with patient and healthy donor samples processed together. The immunoSEQ multiplex PCR was used to amplify TCRB sequences from cDNA, generating 87-bp fragments that spanned the CDR3 region. Sequencing of the amplicons was performed on the Illumina HiSeq platform. Per the authors' processing: Synthetic template baselines were used to correct PCR bias computationally, reads within Hamming distance 2 were collapsed, and singletons that could not be merged were discarded. Reads were aligned against IMGT so that V, D and J genes, CDR3 length and insertions or deletions at six rearrangement sites could be assigned. Within each subset, clonotype counts were normalized to the number of sorted cells before true diversity and Gini coefficients were calculated with the tcR R package. The overlap coefficient, calculated on TCRB nucleotide sequences, was used to quantify repertoire sharing. Out-of-frame TCRB sequences from naive cells were analyzed to stand in for the pre-selection repertoire. The clones in this table, taken by TCRdb from immuneACCESS, are in-frame only. Not every clone is retained; where verified, under half of the shortfall comes from an unresolved V gene, and the cause of the rest is unknown. V and J calls and clone size are given by that table; D and trimming were obtained from the DNA. The table for this sample lists roughly 450,000 clones; roughly 13% of them were counted only once. 0.035% to 0.045% of the sample goes to the ten largest clones.

General conclusions and limits of the study: Type 1 diabetes patients showed a moderate but significant shortening of TCRB CDR3 length in all four CD4+ subsets. Because the HLA sub-analyses included only small numbers of individuals, any influence of HLA type on TCRB rearrangement was left unresolved. Naive, central memory and regulatory TCRB repertoires appeared more similar among patients than among healthy donors. Sequencing cDNA rather than genomic DNA could over-represent highly expressing activated cells, although activation and CD3 levels did not differ between groups. At VDJ recombination sites, type 1 diabetes patients had fewer insertions and more deleted nucleotides, which implies abnormalities in thymic rearrangement. PCR may preferentially amplify shorter templates, but because patient and control samples were amplified and corrected together, any resulting skew would affect both groups equally.

On this clone: The specificity of this receptor is unknown. Within one base of it there is no much larger clone, and no base qualities were kept.

The clonotype comes from a man aged 30 to 45 in good health. The rearrangement combines TRBV11-3 with TRBJ1-1; the D segment could be TRBD1, given 6 matching bases. The source material was naive CD4+ T cells from blood. Reading the label with the study, this specimen's cell subset or site is: true naive CD4+ T cells. In nucleotides, the sequence is TGTGCCAGCGGCCAACCACAGGGAGGCGAAGCTTTCTTT. Protein translation: CASGQPQGGEAFF.